This TCR beta chain was sequenced for a study of response to subunit inactivated influenza vaccine. V shed 6 bases and J shed 5 bases, with 5 bases lying between them. There are 12 residues in the CDR3. In germline, CDR1 is LGHDT, CDR2 YNNKEL (reference sequence). Regarding this clonotype: Its specificity is unknown.

Using its own MiXCR run on the RT-PCR reads, TCRdb lists one record per CDR3 protein. The data hold a few hundred thousand distinct CDR3 sequences, with 14% observed a single time. Regarding the study as a whole: It was the authors' suggestion that each seasonal influenza vaccination recruits few new T cells.

The chain combines TRBV3-1 with TRBJ1-6; D call uncertain. The specimen comprised PBMCs from blood, sampled about 12 days after vaccination. This sequence was found in a man aged 45-65 years who received an inactivated influenza vaccine. Written as DNA, the CDR3 is TGTGCCAGCAGAGGGAATAATTCACCCCTCCACTTT. Translated, it gives CASRGNNSPLHF.